Detailed here is one TCR beta chain. The antigen this receptor binds is unknown. Base-call qualities are not available, and no considerably larger clone is one nucleotide away. This entry is derived from a study of blood T cell repertoires in COVID-19 (dated by TCRdb to about 2020). Regarding the research as a whole: Samples covering the acute and convalescent phases of COVID-19 were provided by collaborators in the United States, Italy and Spain. The material from the prospective study consisted of cDNA or gDNA derived from T cells, B-cell-depleted T cells, or PBMCs. Subjects who had been exposed to COVID-19, were actively infected with it, or had recovered from it provided the deeply sampled blood TCRbeta repertoires that made up the dataset. The repertoires were made available in a free public database intended to serve as a resource for research on the immune response to SARS-CoV-2. Samples came from the ongoing ImmuneRACE study (first 160 participants) plus 1,254 subjects from 6 global collaborators. The sample metadata nearly always contained a de-identified subject ID, COVID-19 status, age in years and sex. HLA class I and class II types, where available, came from metadata supplied by the sample provider rather than from assay-based typing. General conclusions and limits of the study: The amount of clinical and demographic metadata varied by source and participant and was provided uncurated.

TCRbeta CDR3 regions were amplified from genomic DNA by means of the immunoSEQ Assay, a bias-controlled multiplex PCR. As for how the authors treated the data: Within the assay, amplification of reference gene primers was used to estimate how many nucleated cells each sample contained. Sequence reads were collapsed and filtered to measure the absolute abundance of every unique TCRbeta CDR3 rearrangement. For each sample, productive Simpson clonality was calculated by taking the square root of Simpson's diversity index across productive rearrangements. The clones in this table, taken by TCRdb from immuneACCESS, are in-frame only. Not every clone is retained; where verified, under half of the shortfall comes from an unresolved V gene, and the cause of the rest is unknown. The V and J calls and clone size come from that table; D and trimming were worked out from the DNA. The sample table shows some 290,000 clones, and under 95% are seen once. Approximately 2.5% of the sample rests with the top ten.

In the prospective study, participants were about 18 to 95 years old, resided in around 25 geographic areas of the United States, and were enrolled through a virtual design. To assign participants to cohorts, the prospective study relied on clinical history that participants themselves reported in a screening survey and a study questionnaire. Each participant in the prospective study had whole blood, serum and a nasopharyngeal or oropharyngeal swab collected by mobile phlebotomists. Over an approximately two-month period, participants in the prospective study had the option of providing additional blood draws and questionnaires. Before DNA extraction, blood samples from the prospective study were shipped at room temperature or frozen. Sequencing used PBMCs or T cells enriched from blood (not recorded which). This TCR came from a woman in her thirties or forties with acute COVID-19.

The nucleotide sequence reads TGTGCCACCAGCAGAGTGAAGCTAGGAACGCAGTATTTT. It translates as CATSRVKLGTQYF. The chain is made from TRBV15 and TRBJ2-3; the D gene lacks a confident call. From its cysteine to its phenylalanine, the CDR3 spans 13 amino acids. Here the CDR3 DNA is all that survives: 39 bases in frame from base 1. V and J lose 1 base and 9 bases, and a span of 11 bases separates them. As encoded in the germline V gene (reference sequence), CDR1 is LNHNV while CDR2 is YYDKDF.